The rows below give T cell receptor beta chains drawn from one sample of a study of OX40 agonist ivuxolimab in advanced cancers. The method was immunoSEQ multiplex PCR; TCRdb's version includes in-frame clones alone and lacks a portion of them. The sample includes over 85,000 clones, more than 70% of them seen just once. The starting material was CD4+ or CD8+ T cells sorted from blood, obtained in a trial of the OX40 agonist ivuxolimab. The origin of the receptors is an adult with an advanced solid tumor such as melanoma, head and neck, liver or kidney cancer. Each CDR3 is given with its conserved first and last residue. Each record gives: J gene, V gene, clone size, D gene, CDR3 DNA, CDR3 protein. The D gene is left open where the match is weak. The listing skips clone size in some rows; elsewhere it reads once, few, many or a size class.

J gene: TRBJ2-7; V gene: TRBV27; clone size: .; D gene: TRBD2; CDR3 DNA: TGTGCCAGCAGCTTGACTAGCGGGGGACCCTACGAGCAGTACTTC; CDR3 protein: CASSLTSGGPYEQYF
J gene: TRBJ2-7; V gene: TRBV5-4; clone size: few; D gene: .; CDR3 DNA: TGTGCCAGCAGTGACAGGATCTCCTACGAGCAGTACTTC; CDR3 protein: CASSDRISYEQYF
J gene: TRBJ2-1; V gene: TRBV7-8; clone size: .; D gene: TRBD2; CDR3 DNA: TGTGCCAGCAGCCCTCGGGAGGGGGGTTACAATGAGCAGTTCTTC; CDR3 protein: CASSPREGGYNEQFF
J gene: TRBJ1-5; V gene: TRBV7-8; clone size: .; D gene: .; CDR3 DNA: TGTGCCAGCAGCCGGGGGTCCGGTCGAGGCAATCAGCCCCAGCATTTT; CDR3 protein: CASSRGSGRGNQPQHF
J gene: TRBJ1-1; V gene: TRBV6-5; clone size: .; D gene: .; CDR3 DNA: TGTGCCAGCATCACATCCAGGGATCGTGAAGCTTTCTTT; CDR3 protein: CASITSRDREAFF
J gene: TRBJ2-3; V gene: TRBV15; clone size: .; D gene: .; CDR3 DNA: TGTGCCACCAGCACGGGGGGCACAGATACGCAGTATTTT; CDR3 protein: CATSTGGTDTQYF
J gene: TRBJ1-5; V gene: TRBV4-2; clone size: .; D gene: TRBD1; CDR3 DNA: TGTGCCAGCAGCTCCCGACAGGGGGAAGGCGATCAGCCCCAGCATTTT; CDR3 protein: CASSSRQGEGDQPQHF
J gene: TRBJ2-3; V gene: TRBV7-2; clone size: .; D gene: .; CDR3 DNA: TGTGCCAGCAGCTTAGGCGGGGCGGCTCGAGATACGCAGTATTTT; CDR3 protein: CASSLGGAARDTQYF
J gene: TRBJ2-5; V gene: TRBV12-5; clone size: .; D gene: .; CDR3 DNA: TGTGCTAGTGGCTGGGGACTCCAAGAGACCCAGTACTTC; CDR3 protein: CASGWGLQETQYF
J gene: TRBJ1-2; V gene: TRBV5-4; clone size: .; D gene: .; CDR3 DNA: TGTGCCAGCAGCTTGAGGATCGACGGACGCTATGGCTACACCTTC; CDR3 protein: CASSLRIDGRYGYTF
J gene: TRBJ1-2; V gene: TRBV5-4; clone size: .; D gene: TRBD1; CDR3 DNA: TGTGCCAGCAGCCCGACAGGGGGCCTTGGCTACACCTTC; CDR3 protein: CASSPTGGLGYTF
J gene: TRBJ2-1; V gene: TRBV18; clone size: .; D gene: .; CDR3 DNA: TGTGCCAGCGCGTCCTCGACTAGTAATAGTGAGCAGTTCTTC; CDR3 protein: CASASSTSNSEQFF
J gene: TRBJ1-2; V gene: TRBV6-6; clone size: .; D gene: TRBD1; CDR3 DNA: TGTGCCAGCAGTTCTCGGACAGGAGAGGATTATGGCTACACCTTC; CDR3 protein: CASSSRTGEDYGYTF
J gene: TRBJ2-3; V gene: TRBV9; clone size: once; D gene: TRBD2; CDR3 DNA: TGTGCCAGCAGCGTATCAGCGGGAGAGGCAGATACGCAGTATTTT; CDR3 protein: CASSVSAGEADTQYF
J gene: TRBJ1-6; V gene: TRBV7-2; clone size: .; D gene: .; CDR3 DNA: TGTGCCAGCAGCCCTCAGAATTCACCCCTCCACTTT; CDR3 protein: CASSPQNSPLHF
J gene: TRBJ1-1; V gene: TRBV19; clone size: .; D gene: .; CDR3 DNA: TGTGCCAGTCTACACGGGGAGAGGGCTGAAGCTTTCTTT; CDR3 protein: CASLHGERAEAFF
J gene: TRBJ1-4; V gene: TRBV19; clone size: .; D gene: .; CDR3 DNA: TGTGCCAGTAGTATACTCGCGGATAATGAAAAACTGTTTTTT; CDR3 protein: CASSILADNEKLFF
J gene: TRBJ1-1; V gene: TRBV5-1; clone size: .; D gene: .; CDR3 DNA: TGCGCCAGCAGCTTGGACCCTGGTGACACTGAAGCTTTCTTT; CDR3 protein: CASSLDPGDTEAFF
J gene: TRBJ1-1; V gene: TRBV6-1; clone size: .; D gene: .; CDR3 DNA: TGTGCCAGCAGTGATGGGTATAGGAACACTGAAGCTTTCTTT; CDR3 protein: CASSDGYRNTEAFF
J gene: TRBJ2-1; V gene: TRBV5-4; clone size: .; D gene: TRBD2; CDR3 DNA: TGTGCCAGCAGCACTGGGACTAGCGGGAGTAATGAGCAGTTCTTC; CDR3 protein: CASSTGTSGSNEQFF
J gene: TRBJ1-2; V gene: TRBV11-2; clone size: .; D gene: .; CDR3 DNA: TGTGCCAGCAGCTTATCTGGGGGGAAGGATGGCTACACCTTC; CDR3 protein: CASSLSGGKDGYTF
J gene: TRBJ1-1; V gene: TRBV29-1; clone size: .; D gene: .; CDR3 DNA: TGCAGCGTTGTTCGGACAGCCATGAACACTGAAGCTTTCTTT; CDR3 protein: CSVVRTAMNTEAFF
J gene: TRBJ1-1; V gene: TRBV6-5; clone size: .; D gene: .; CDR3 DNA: TGTGCCAGCAGGAGAACAGGGAGATCAAGCACTGAAGCTTTCTTT; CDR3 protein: CASRRTGRSSTEAFF
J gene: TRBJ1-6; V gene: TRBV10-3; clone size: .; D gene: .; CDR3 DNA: TGTGCCATCAGTGGAGGGAATTCACCCCTCCACTTT; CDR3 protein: CAISGGNSPLHF
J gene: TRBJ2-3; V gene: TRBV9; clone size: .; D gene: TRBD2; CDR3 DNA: TGTGCCAGCAGCCACGTAATTGCGGGAGGAGGCGCAGATACGCAGTATTTT; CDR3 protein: CASSHVIAGGGADTQYF
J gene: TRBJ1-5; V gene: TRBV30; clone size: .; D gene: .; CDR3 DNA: TGTGCCTGGAGGACAGCTAGCAATCAGCCCCAGCATTTT; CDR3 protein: CAWRTASNQPQHF
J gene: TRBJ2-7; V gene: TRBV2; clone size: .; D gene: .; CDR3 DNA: TGTGCCAGCAAAGGGCTGAATTCCTACGAGCAGTACTTC; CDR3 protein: CASKGLNSYEQYF
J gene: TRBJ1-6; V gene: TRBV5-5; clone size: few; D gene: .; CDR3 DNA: TGTGCCAGCAGCTTGGCGCAGGGTAATTCACCCCTCCACTTT; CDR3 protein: CASSLAQGNSPLHF
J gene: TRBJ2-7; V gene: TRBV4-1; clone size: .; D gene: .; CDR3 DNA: TGCGCCAGCAGCCAAGTGAGGACCTACGAGCAGTACTTC; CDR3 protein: CASSQVRTYEQYF
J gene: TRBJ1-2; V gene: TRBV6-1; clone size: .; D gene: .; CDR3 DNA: TGTGCCAGCAGTGAAGGAGGGTCGGGGGGTCTATACTATGGCTACACCTTC; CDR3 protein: CASSEGGSGGLYYGYTF
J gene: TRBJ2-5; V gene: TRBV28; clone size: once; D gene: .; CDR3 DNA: TGTGCCAGCAGTTTATATTTGGAGACCCAGTACTTC; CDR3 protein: CASSLYLETQYF
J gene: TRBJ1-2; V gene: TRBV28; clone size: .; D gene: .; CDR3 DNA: TGTGCCAGCAGTTTATCACGGGACAATTATGGCTACACCTTC; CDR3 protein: CASSLSRDNYGYTF
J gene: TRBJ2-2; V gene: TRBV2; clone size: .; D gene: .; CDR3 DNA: TGTGCCAGCTACGAATTCCAGAGCGGGGAGCTGTTTTTT; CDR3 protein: CASYEFQSGELFF
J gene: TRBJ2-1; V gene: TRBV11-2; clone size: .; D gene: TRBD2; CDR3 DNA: TGTGCCAGCAGCCTTCTAGTTGCGGGAGTGTCAGAATCCTACAATGAGCAGTTCTTC; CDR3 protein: CASSLLVAGVSESYNEQFF
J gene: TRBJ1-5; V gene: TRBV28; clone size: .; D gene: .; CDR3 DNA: TGTGCCAGCAGTCCCTCGACACGGAACAATCAGCCCCAGCATTTT; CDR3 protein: CASSPSTRNNQPQHF
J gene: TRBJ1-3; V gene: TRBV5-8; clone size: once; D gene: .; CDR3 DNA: TGTGCCAGCAGCTTGGGGGACAACTCTGGAAACACCATATATTTT; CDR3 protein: CASSLGDNSGNTIYF
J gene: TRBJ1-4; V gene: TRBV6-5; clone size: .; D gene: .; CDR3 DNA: TGTGCCAGCAGTTATTTCGGCAGCCCCCGGGGTGAAAAACTGTTTTTT; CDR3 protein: CASSYFGSPRGEKLFF
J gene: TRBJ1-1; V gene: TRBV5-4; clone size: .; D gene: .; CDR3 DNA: TGTGCCAGCAGTCGCCGAGGACGGGGCGTTAACACTGAAGCTTTCTTT; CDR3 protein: CASSRRGRGVNTEAFF
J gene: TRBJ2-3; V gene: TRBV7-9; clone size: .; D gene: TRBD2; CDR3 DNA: TGTGCCAGCAGCGTGGGACTAGCGGGCACAGATACGCAGTATTTT; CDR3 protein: CASSVGLAGTDTQYF
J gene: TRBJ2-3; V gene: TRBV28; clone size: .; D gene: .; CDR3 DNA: TGTGCCAGCAGCCTAGTCCCATCCGGAGGGACGCAGTATTTT; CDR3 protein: CASSLVPSGGTQYF
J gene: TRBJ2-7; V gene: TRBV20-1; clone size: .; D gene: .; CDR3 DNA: TGCAGTGCTTACGGCAGTTACGAGCAGTACTTC; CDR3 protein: CSAYGSYEQYF
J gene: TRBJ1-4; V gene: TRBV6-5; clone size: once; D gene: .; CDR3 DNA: TGTGCCAGCAGTTACTCGCTTGAGGGAAAACTGTTTTTT; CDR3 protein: CASSYSLEGKLFF
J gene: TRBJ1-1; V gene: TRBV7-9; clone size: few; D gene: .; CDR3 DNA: TGTGCCAGCAGCTTAGGGCGCCTTGGGACACTAAACACTGAAGCTTTCTTT; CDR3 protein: CASSLGRLGTLNTEAFF
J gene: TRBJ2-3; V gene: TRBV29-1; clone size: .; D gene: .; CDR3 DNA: TGCAGCGTGGGCGGTGGTTCTGAGAATACGCAGTATTTT; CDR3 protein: CSVGGGSENTQYF
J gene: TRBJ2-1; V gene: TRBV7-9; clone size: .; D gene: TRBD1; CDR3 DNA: TGTGCCAGCAGCTTAGGGGGGACAGAAAACAATGAGCAGTTCTTC; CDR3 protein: CASSLGGTENNEQFF